Listed here are 19 T cell receptor beta chains from one sample, sequenced in a study of metastatic and nonmetastatic thyroid tumors. None of the patients had undergone any treatment ahead of thyroid surgery. TCRdb reprocessed the PCR reads using MiXCR. Counted here are 25,000 to 30,000 clones, 15% occurring once; the ten biggest clones make up 2.5% to 3.5%. The sequencing input was blood. These receptors came from a female donor with papillary thyroid cancer or a benign thyroid nodule (not recorded which). Some clones in this sample may be carry-over from other donors' samples.

Ten or more counts support this clone. The CDR3, as DNA: TGTGCCAGCAGCCCTTCTCTAGCGGGAACAACCGAGCAGTACTTC. As protein: CASSPSLAGTTEQYF. The chain has TRBV7-2 and TRBJ2-7; 9 nucleotides line up with TRBD2. Trimming cost V 5 bases and J 6 bases; bases outside gene matches: 11. Germline CDR1 is SGHTA and CDR2 is FQGNSA. The CDR3 sequence is 15 residues long.

The table lists this clone with a few counts. The chain carries TRBV6-1 and TRBJ2-2; the match to TRBD2 covers 7 bases. Trimming took 4 bases from V and 3 from J; bases not matched to a gene: 2. This CDR3 comprises 14 residues. Germline CDR1 is MNHNS and CDR2 is SASEGT. CDR3 bases: TGTGCCAGCAGTGTTGCGGGGGACACCGGGGAGCTGTTTTTT. This gives the protein CASSVAGDTGELFF.

This clone has a count of ten or more. The chain combines TRBV6-2 or TRBV6-3 with TRBJ1-1; D gene unclear. The germline V gene has CDR1 MNHEY and CDR2 SVGEGT. The CDR3 is 14 residues long. Trimming took 6 bases from V and 1 from J, leaving 12 bases between them. The chain's CDR3 is CASRSLYTNTEAFF. The CDR3 DNA follows: TGTGCCAGCAGAAGCCTCTATACGAACACTGAAGCTTTCTTT.

By share, this clone counts as medium-sized (0.01 to 0.1%). The chain carries TRBV7-2 and TRBJ2-7; TRBD1 matches at 11 bases. There are 16 residues in the CDR3. Losses at the gene ends were 1 base for V and 3 bases for J; bases not matched to a gene: 5. The germline V gene has CDR1 SGHTA and CDR2 FQGNSA. CDR3 DNA: TGTGCCAGCAGCTTAGGCCAGGGACAGGGGGTCTACGAGCAGTACTTC. Translation: CASSLGQGQGVYEQYF.

This clone has just a few counts. Compared with germline, one end of the junction differs, possibly owing to a read error. The chain combines TRBV24-1 with TRBJ2-3, with D tentatively TRBD1 or TRBD2 (5 bases each). CDR3 length: 12 amino acids. Germline CDR1 KGHDR, CDR2 SFDVKD. CDR3 protein: CTTGPGTYTQYF. The CDR3, as DNA: TGTACCACCGGGCCGGGGACCTATACGCAGTATTTT.

This clone was picked up many times. The chain joins TRBV10-2 to TRBJ1-3; D is unclear. In germline, CDR1 is WSHSY, CDR2 SAAADI. The CDR3 length is 19 residues. V was trimmed by 10 bases and J by 1 base, leaving 29 bases between them. The CDR3 sequence: CATGLPRSGQKASGNTIYF. CDR3 DNA sequence: TGCGCCACCGGGCTTCCAAGGAGCGGGCAGAAAGCATCTGGAAACACCATATATTTT.

This clone occurred many times. The chain couples TRBV3-1 to TRBJ1-2; 9 positions agree with TRBD1. This CDR3 is 16 amino acids long. V lost 1 base and J lost 7; bases outside the gene matches: 10. CDR1 is LGHDT and CDR2 is YNNKEL in the germline V gene (reference sequence). As DNA, the CDR3 is TGTGCCAGCAGCCAAGTTGACGACAGGGGGAATATTGGCTACACCTTC. Its translation: CASSQVDDRGNIGYTF.

This clone was observed many times. V and J are TRBV28 and TRBJ1-2; D is unresolved. Germline V gene data show CDR1 as MDHEN and CDR2 as SYDVKM. V dropped 6 bases and J dropped 4 bases, with 15 bases sitting between them. This CDR3 comprises 14 residues. CDR3: CASSPGDGGYGYTF. In nucleotides, the CDR3 is TGTGCCAGCAGCCCCGGCGACGGCGGCTATGGCTACACCTTC.

The table lists this clone with a few counts. Sequence at one end of the junction differs from germline and may be a read error. The chain combines TRBV10-3 with TRBJ1-1; D unresolved. Per germline, CDR1 ENHRY and CDR2 SYGVKD. The CDR3 consists of 16 residues. The CDR3 loop reads CASSEPPWRWGTEAFF. CDR3 sequence (DNA): TGTGCCAGCAGTGAACCACCATGGAGGTGGGGCACTGAAGCTTTCTTT.

In its sample, this clone was seen many times. V gene TRBV24-1 combines with J gene TRBJ2-6; a possible D gene is TRBD1 (6 bases). The CDR3 loop spans 17 amino acids. Trimming shortened V by 3 bases and J by 2 bases, and 13 bases separated the two germline ends. Germline V gene lookup returns CDR1 KGHDR and CDR2 SFDVKD. CDR3 residues: CATSDNPQGAGANVLTF. CDR3 DNA: TGTGCCACCAGTGATAATCCACAGGGTGCTGGGGCCAACGTCCTGACTTTC.

This clone was found many times. The chain combines TRBV28 with TRBJ2-5; D unresolved. Germline CDR1 reads MDHEN; CDR2 reads SYDVKM. V was cut by 3 bases and J by 2 bases, with 7 bases left in between. There are 13 residues in the CDR3. Here the CDR3 reads CASSFPGQETQYF. The CDR3, as DNA: TGTGCCAGCAGTTTTCCCGGGCAAGAGACCCAGTACTTC.

This clone was seen more than once but under ten times. The CDR3 does not close with the conserved phenylalanine or tryptophan, likely indicating a read error. The CDR3 DNA reads as TGTGCCACCAGCCCTCTGGCGGGAGGAGCCTACAATGAGCAGTTCCTC. It translates to CATSPLAGGAYNEQFL. This chain joins TRBV11-2 and TRBJ2-1; 8 bases match TRBD2. The CDR3 is 16 residues long. Germline V gene lookup returns CDR1 SGHAT and CDR2 FQNNGV.

This clone was found many times. The junction departs from the called germline gene at one end, perhaps through a read error. This sample also contains other DNA sequences that code for the same CDR3. The chain uses TRBV15 and TRBJ2-7, with D perhaps being TRBD1 or TRBD2 (5 bases each). The CDR3 is 14 residues long. CDR1 and CDR2 from the germline V gene are LNHNV and YYDKDF (reference sequence). This chain's CDR3 is CATSEGPNNYEQYF. The CDR3 DNA reads as TGCGCCACCAGCGAGGGACCAAACAACTACGAGCAGTACTTC.

This clone was seen repeatedly, ten times or more. The V call is TRBV2, the J call TRBJ2-5, with unresolved D. Germline lookup yields CDR1 SNHLY and CDR2 FYNNEI. The CDR3 is 14 amino acids. Deletions cut 5 bases from V and 5 bases from J, with 15 bases between. The CDR3 reads CASSHKGPGETQYF. The CDR3 DNA is TGTGCCAGCAGTCATAAGGGCCCTGGGGAGACCCAGTACTTC.

This clone was seen many times. The chain is built from TRBV28 and TRBJ1-4, with D tentatively TRBD1 (5 bases). The V and J ends lost 7 bases and 10 bases respectively, with 19 bases between them. Germline lookup yields CDR1 MDHEN and CDR2 SYDVKM. The CDR3 totals 14 residues. CDR3 region: CASTAAGRYGKLFF. In nucleotides, the CDR3 is TGTGCCAGCACCGCCGCAGGGCGGTACGGAAAACTGTTTTTT.

This clone was picked up many times. The chain employs TRBV29-1 and TRBJ2-3; D gene unclear. The CDR3 consists of 13 residues. Germline values: CDR1 SQVTM, CDR2 ANQGSEA. V lost 8 bases to trimming and J lost 4 bases, with 16 bases between them. CDR3 sequence: CSTGGVVPDTQYF. The CDR3, as DNA: TGCAGCACGGGTGGGGTGGTGCCAGATACGCAGTATTTT.

This clone was seen many times. The V and J genes are TRBV20-1 and TRBJ2-1; 7 bases map to TRBD2. Germline values: CDR1 DFQATT, CDR2 SNEGSKA (reference sequence). V lost 6 bases to trimming and J lost 9 bases; unmatched junction nucleotides: 8. This CDR3 is 12 amino acids long. The CDR3 bases are TGCAGTGCCCCGGGGAGGGGCGGTGAGCAGTTCTTC. Protein: CSAPGRGGEQFF.

This clone has only a few counts. This specimen includes other DNA sequences encoding the same CDR3. V gene TRBV28 combines with J gene TRBJ1-5; D unclear. Germline V gene sequence: CDR1 MDHEN, CDR2 SYDVKM. The CDR3 consists of 14 residues. The germline V and J ends were trimmed by 6 bases and 4 bases, with 13 bases remaining between them. CDR3 amino acids: CASRPPASNQPQHF. The CDR3 nucleotides read TGTGCCAGCAGACCACCAGCTTCAAATCAGCCCCAGCATTTT.

This clone showed up many times. The chain joins TRBV19 to TRBJ1-1; the D is unclear. Trimming removed 4 bases at V and 4 bases at J, with 19 bases between. Germline V gives CDR1 LNHDA, CDR2 SQIVND (reference sequence). This CDR3 region has 16 residues. The CDR3 reads CASSTLTPSGFTEAFF. For the CDR3, the DNA is TGTGCCAGTAGTACCCTAACTCCTTCGGGGTTCACTGAAGCTTTCTTT.